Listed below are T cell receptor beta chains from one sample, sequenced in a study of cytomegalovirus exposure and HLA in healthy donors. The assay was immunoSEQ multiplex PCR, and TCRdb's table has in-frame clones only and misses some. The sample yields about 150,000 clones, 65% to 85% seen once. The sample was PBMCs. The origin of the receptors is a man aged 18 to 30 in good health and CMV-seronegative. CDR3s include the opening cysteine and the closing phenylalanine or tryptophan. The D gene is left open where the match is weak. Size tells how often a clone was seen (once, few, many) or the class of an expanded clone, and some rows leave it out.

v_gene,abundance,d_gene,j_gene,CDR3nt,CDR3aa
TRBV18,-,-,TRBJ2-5,TGTGCCAGCTCACCAACCTCGGGGTGGGAGACCCAGTACTTC,CASSPTSGWETQYF
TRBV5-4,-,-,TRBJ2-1,TGTGCCAGCAGCCAGCTCGACAGGTTTAATGAGCAGTTCTTC,CASSQLDRFNEQFF
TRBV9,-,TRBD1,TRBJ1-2,TGTGCCAGCAGCGGAACGGACAGGAGGATTTATGGCTACACCTTC,CASSGTDRRIYGYTF
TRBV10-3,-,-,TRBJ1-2,TGTGCCATCAGTGAGTCCAGTTATGGCTACACCTTC,CAISESSYGYTF
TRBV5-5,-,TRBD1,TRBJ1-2,TGTGCCAGCAGCTTGCCCGGGACAGTCTATGGCTACACCTTC,CASSLPGTVYGYTF
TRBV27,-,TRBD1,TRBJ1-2,TGTGCCAGCCGTGGCAGGGGGCTGTATGGCTACACCTTC,CASRGRGLYGYTF
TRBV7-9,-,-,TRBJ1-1,TGTGCCAGCAGCTTAGAGGCGGGTTCTGAAGCTTTCTTT,CASSLEAGSEAFF
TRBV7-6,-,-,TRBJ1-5,TGTGCCAGCAGCTTACGGGGTCAGCCCCAGCATTTT,CASSLRGQPQHF
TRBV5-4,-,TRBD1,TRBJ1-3,TGTGCCAGCAGCATAGGGACAGGGGGGTCTGGAAACACCATATATTTT,CASSIGTGGSGNTIYF
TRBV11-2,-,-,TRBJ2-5,TGTGCCAGCAGCTACGGGGGACTCCCGGAAGAGACCCAGTACTTC,CASSYGGLPEETQYF
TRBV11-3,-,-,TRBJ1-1,TGTGCCAGCAGCATAACAGTGAACACTGAAGCTTTCTTT,CASSITVNTEAFF
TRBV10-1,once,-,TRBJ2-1,TGCGCCAGCAGTGTGTCCGGGACTTTGAATGAGCAGTTCTTC,CASSVSGTLNEQFF
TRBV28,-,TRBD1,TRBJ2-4,TGTGCCAGCAGTTTATCCGACAGGGGCAAAAACATTCAGTACTTC,CASSLSDRGKNIQYF
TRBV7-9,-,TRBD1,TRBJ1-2,TGTGCCAGCAGCCCCACTTCGGACAGGGACGGCTACACCTTC,CASSPTSDRDGYTF
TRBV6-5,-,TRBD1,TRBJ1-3,TGTGCCAGCAGTTACTCAAGACAGGGCTTTGGAAACACCATATATTTT,CASSYSRQGFGNTIYF
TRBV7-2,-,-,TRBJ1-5,TGTGCCAGCAGCTTAGGCGCAGGCCCCAATCAGCCCCAGCATTTT,CASSLGAGPNQPQHF
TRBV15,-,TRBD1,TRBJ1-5,TGTGCCACCAGCAGAGGGTCTGGACAGGTTAACAATCAGCCCCAGCATTTT,CATSRGSGQVNNQPQHF
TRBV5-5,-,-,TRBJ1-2,TGTGCCAGCAGCTTGGTGTACGATAGTAGCTACACCTTC,CASSLVYDSSYTF
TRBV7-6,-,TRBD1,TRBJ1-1,TGTGCCAGCAGCCAACGGACAGGCCGGAACACTGAAGCTTTCTTT,CASSQRTGRNTEAFF
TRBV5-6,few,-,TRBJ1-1,TGTGCCAGCAGCGTGGATCGATACGGTAACACTGAAGCTTTCTTT,CASSVDRYGNTEAFF
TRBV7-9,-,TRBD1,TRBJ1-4,TGTGCCAGCTCATCGACAGGGGGCGTAAAGGTTAATGAAAAACTGTTTTTT,CASSSTGGVKVNEKLFF
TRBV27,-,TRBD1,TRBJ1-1,TGTGCCAGCAGTTGGGACAGCATGAACACTGAAGCTTTCTTT,CASSWDSMNTEAFF
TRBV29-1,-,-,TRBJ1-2,TGCAGCGTCAGGGAAACAAATGGCTACACCTTC,CSVRETNGYTF
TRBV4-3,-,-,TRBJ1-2,TGCGCCAGCAGCCAAGATCTTCTCAAGGGACAATTCCCTAACTATGGCTACACCTTC,CASSQDLLKGQFPNYGYTF
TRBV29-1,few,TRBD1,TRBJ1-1,TGCAGCGTGACAGGGGGACACTCTGAAGCTTTCTTT,CSVTGGHSEAFF
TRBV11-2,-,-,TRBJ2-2,TGTGCCAGCAGCTCACAGACGGGGACGAACACCGGGGAGCTGTTTTTT,CASSSQTGTNTGELFF
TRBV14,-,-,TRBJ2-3,TGTGCCAGCAGCCAAGGCAGGGGGGTGACAGATACGCAGTATTTT,CASSQGRGVTDTQYF
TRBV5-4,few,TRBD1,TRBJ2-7,TGTGCCAGCAGCAGCCGGGACAGGGTCTACGAGCAGTACTTC,CASSSRDRVYEQYF
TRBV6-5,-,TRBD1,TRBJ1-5,TGTGCCAGCAGCCCAACAGGGGGCGGTCAGCCCCAGCATTTT,CASSPTGGGQPQHF
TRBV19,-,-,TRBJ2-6,TGTGCCAGTAGTATACAGGTCTCTGGGGCCAACGTCCTGACTTTC,CASSIQVSGANVLTF
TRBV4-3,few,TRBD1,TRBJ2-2,TGCGCCAGCAGCCAAGACCGGGACAGGAACACCGGGGAGCTGTTTTTT,CASSQDRDRNTGELFF
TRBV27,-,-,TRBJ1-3,TGTGCCAGCGGGAGGATCAGCTCTGGAAACACCATATATTTT,CASGRISSGNTIYF
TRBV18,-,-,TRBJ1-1,TGTGCCAGCTCAGCCTCGTGGGGGGGCGCGGTTGAAGCTTTCTTT,CASSASWGGAVEAFF
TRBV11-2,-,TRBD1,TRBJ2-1,TGTGCCAGCAGTTTTCGGGACAGACAGAATGAGCAGTTCTTC,CASSFRDRQNEQFF
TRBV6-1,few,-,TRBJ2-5,TGTGCCAGCTGGTTTGGTAAGCGGGAGACCCAGTACTTC,CASWFGKRETQYF
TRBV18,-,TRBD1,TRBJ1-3,TGTGCCAGCTCACGGACAGGGGCCCCGGGAAACACCATATATTTT,CASSRTGAPGNTIYF
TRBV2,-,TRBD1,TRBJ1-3,TGTGCCAGCAGTTACGAACGGACAGGCGGAAACACCATATATTTT,CASSYERTGGNTIYF
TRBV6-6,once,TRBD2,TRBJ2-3,TGTGCCAGCAGCCGGACTAGCGGGGGTCACACAGATACGCAGTATTTT,CASSRTSGGHTDTQYF
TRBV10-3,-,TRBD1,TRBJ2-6,TGTGCCCTGGGACAGGACCGCTCTGGGGCCAACGTCCTGACTTTC,CALGQDRSGANVLTF
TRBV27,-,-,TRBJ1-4,TGTGCCAGCAGCTCCTCGGGGGGGCTCAGTGAAAAACTGTTTTTT,CASSSSGGLSEKLFF
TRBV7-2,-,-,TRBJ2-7,TGTGCCAGCAGCTTAGTGGGCGGGGGCAGCTCCTACGAGCAGTACTTC,CASSLVGGGSSYEQYF
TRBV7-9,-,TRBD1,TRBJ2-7,TGTTCCAGCAGCCGCGAGCCGGGACAGGGGGCTCTAGGGCAGTACTTC,CSSSREPGQGALGQYF
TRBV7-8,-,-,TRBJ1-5,TGTGCCAGCAGCCCAAACAGGGTAGGCAATCAGCCCCAGCATTTT,CASSPNRVGNQPQHF
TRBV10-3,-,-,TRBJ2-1,TGTGCCATCAGTGAAATGGGGAAGAGGGCCCCTGACAATGAGCAGTTCTTC,CAISEMGKRAPDNEQFF
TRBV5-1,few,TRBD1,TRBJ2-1,TGCGCCAGCAGCACCGGGACAGGGAGTAGCAATGAGCAGTTCTTC,CASSTGTGSSNEQFF
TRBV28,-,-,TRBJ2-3,TGTGCCAGCAGTTGGCGGGGACTCCCACATACGCAGTATTTT,CASSWRGLPHTQYF
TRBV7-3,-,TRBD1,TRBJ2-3,TGTGCCAGCAGCTTGGGACAGGGACAAGATACGCAGTATTTT,CASSLGQGQDTQYF
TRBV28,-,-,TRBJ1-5,TGTGCCAGCAGTTCCACCTCGGGACACGTATTCAATCAGCCCCAGCATTTT,CASSSTSGHVFNQPQHF
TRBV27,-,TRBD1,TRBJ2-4,TGTGCCAGCAGGCCGTGGACAGGGGAGAACAGTCAGTACTTC,CASRPWTGENSQYF
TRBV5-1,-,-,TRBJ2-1,TGCGCCAGCAGCCCTACGACTTTAAACAATGAGCAGTTCTTC,CASSPTTLNNEQFF
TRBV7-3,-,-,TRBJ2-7,TGTGCCAGCAGCTTAAACAGTTTTGGCGAGCAGTACTTC,CASSLNSFGEQYF
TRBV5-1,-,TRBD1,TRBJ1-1,TGCGCCAGCAGCTTGGAGGGGACAGGGCGAACTGAAGCTTTCTTT,CASSLEGTGRTEAFF
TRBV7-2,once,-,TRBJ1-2,TGTGCCAGCAGCTTACCAGGGAATGGCTACACCTTC,CASSLPGNGYTF
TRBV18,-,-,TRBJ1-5,TGTGCCAGCTCACCGGGAGGGTCTCGCAATCAGCCCCAGCATTTT,CASSPGGSRNQPQHF
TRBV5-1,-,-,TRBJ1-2,TGCGCCAGCAGCTTGGCGTTCCAGGGCAGGGACTATGGCTACACCTTC,CASSLAFQGRDYGYTF